The clone carrying this TCR beta chain was found once. Its antigen is unknown. Stated treatment: roughly 11-day PBMC culture with coronavirus spike peptide pools or control peptides (ViraFEST assay). Peptide pool stimulation in ViraFEST expanded antigen-specific T cells, whose TCRs were then sequenced. An Oncomine TCR Beta short-read assay was used to sequence the DNA from cultured CD4+ T cells. TCRdb analysed the PCR reads with MiXCR anew, one entry per CDR3 protein. The table lists about 21,000 distinct CDR3 sequences, over 45% of them singletons. The sample belongs to a study of vaccination and CD4 T cells after COVID-19. On the study more broadly: The convalescents were made up of six males and four females, two of whom were Hispanic. The post-COVID samples were taken a median roughly 96 days after diagnosis, anywhere from 35 to 161. Study-wide points: Nearly all convalescent vaccine-specific clones, 304 of 307, recognized only SARS-CoV-2 spike.

CDR3 length: 15 residues. With V trimmed by 6 bases and J by 6 bases, 15 bases remained unmatched. Germline V gene sequence: CDR1 SGHTS, CDR2 YDEGEE. The specimen sequenced was CD4+ T cells from blood, cultured in vitro. The clonotype originates from a human donor who had recovered from COVID-19. The chain uses TRBV5-8 and TRBJ2-7; 7 bases are shared with TRBD2. The CDR3 is CASTRGLAREGEQYF. The DNA for the CDR3 is TGTGCCAGCACCCGAGGGCTTGCCAGGGAGGGCGAGCAGTACTTC. The entire variable domain, with the rest obtained from reference TRBV5-8 and TRBJ2-7, is as follows: EAGVTQSPTHLIKTRGQQATLRCSPISGHTSVYWYQQALGLGLQFLLWYDEGEERNRGNFPPRFSGRQFPNYSSELNVNALELEDSALYLCASTRGLAREGEQYFGPGTRLTVT.